A single sample is the source of the 4 T cell receptor beta chains below, sequenced in a study of blood T cell repertoires in COVID-19. Assay used: immunoSEQ multiplex PCR; TCRdb lists only in-frame clones, some missing. The sample holds 280,000 or so clones; about 91% are singletons and the top ten take approximately 12%. The sample was peripheral blood. These receptors originate from a woman aged 55 to 70 with acute or convalescent COVID-19.

The chain joins TRBV5-1 to TRBJ1-1, with TRBD1 matching 10 bases. This CDR3 spans 12 amino acids. The V gene's germline CDR1 is SGHRS and CDR2 YFSETQ. Losses at the gene ends were 4 bases for V and 8 bases for J; bases not matched to a gene: 2. CDR3 residues: CASSPTGGEAFF. In nucleotides, the CDR3 is TGCGCCAGCAGCCCGACAGGGGGCGAAGCTTTCTTT.

J is TRBJ1-6 and V is TRBV7-8; D might be TRBD1 (5 bases). Germline CDR1 and CDR2: SGHVS and FQNEAQ. The CDR3 is made up of 14 amino acids. The germline V and J ends were trimmed by 1 base and 10 bases, with 11 bases remaining between them. This CDR3 reads CASSLGQGGSPLHF. The CDR3 DNA sequence: TGTGCCAGCAGCTTAGGTCAGGGAGGGTCACCCCTCCACTTT.

The rearrangement joins TRBV7-2 to TRBJ1-2; TRBD1 aligns across 7 bases. The germline V gene encodes CDR1 SGHTA and CDR2 FQGNSA. Trimming took 6 bases from V and 4 from J; bases not matched to a gene: 8. The CDR3 is made up of 14 amino acids. CDR3 nucleotide sequence: TGTGCCAGCAGTCTAGGGGGCGTTACCTATGGCTACACCTTC. This gives the protein CASSLGGVTYGYTF. The full variable domain, its missing parts supplied by reference TRBV7-2 and TRBJ1-2, is GAGVSQSPSNKVTEKGKDVELRCDPISGHTALYWYRQSLGQGLEFLIYFQGNSAPDKSGLPSDRFSAERTGGSVSTLTIQRTQQEDSAVYLCASSLGGVTYGYTFGSGTRLTVV.

V usage is TRBV7-2 and J usage is TRBJ2-7; D gene ambiguous. V gave up 4 bases and J gave up 1 base, with 5 bases separating them. The CDR3 is 12 residues long. Germline V gene lookup returns CDR1 SGHTA and CDR2 FQGNSA. The CDR3 spells CASSSISYEQYF. Here the CDR3 DNA reads TGTGCCAGCAGCTCTATTTCCTACGAGCAGTACTTC.